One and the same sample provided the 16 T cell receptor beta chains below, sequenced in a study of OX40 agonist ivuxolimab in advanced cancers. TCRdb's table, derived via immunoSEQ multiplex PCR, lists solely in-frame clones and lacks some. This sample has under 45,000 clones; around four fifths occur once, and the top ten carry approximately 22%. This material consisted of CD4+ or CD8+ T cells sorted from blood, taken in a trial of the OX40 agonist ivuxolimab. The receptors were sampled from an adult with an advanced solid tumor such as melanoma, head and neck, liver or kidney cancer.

The CDR3 loop is CASSDSTYGYTF. CDR3 bases: TGCGCCAGCTCGGACAGCACCTATGGCTACACCTTC. The V and J genes are TRBV4-3 and TRBJ1-2; D is possibly TRBD1 (6 bases). The germline gives CDR1 LGHNA, CDR2 YSLEER. The CDR3 consists of 12 residues. V dropped 8 bases and J dropped 4 bases, with 11 bases sitting between them.

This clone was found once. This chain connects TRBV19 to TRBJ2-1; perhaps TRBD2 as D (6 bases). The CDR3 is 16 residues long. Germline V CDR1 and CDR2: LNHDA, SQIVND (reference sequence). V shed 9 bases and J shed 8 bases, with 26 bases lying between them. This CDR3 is CASPPRGLTGLDEQFF. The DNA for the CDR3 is TGTGCCAGCCCGCCGCGGGGCCTCACCGGTCTTGATGAGCAGTTCTTC.

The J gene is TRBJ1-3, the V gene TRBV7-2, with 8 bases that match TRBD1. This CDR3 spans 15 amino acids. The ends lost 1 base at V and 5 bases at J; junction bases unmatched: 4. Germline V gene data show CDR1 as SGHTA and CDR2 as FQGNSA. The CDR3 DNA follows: TGTGCCAGCAGCTTAGGCCAGGGGGCGCGAAACACCATATATTTT. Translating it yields CASSLGQGARNTIYF.

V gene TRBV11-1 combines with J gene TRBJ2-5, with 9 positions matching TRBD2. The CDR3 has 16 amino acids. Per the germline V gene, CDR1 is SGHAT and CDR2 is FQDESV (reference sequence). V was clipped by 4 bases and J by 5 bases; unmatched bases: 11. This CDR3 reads CASSSGLAGVGETQYF. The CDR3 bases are TGTGCCAGCAGCTCCGGGTTAGCGGGGGTCGGTGAGACCCAGTACTTC.

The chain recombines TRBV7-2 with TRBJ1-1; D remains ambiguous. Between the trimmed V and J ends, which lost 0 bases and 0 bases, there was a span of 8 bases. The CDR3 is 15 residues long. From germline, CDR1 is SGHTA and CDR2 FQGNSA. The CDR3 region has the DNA TGTGCCAGCAGCTTAGCGAGACTAATGAACACTGAAGCTTTCTTT. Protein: CASSLARLMNTEAFF.

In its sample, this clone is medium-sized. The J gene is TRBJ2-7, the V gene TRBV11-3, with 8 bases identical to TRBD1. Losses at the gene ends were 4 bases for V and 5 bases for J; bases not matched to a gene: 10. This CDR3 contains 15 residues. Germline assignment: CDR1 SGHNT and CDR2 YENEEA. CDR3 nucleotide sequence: TGTGCCAGCAGCTCCCGCGCCGGACAGGGCCACGAGCAGTACTTC. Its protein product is CASSSRAGQGHEQYF.

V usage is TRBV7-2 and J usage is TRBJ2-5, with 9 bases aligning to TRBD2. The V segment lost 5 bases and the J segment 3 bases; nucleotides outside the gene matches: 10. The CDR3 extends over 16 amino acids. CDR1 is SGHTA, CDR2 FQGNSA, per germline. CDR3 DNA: TGTGCCAGCAGCACCTTAGCGGGGGCCCGTAAAGAGACCCAGTACTTC. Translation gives CASSTLAGARKETQYF. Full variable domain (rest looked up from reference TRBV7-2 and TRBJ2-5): GAGVSQSPSNKVTEKGKDVELRCDPISGHTALYWYRQSLGQGLEFLIYFQGNSAPDKSGLPSDRFSAERTGGSVSTLTIQRTQQEDSAVYLCASSTLAGARKETQYFGPGTRLLVL.

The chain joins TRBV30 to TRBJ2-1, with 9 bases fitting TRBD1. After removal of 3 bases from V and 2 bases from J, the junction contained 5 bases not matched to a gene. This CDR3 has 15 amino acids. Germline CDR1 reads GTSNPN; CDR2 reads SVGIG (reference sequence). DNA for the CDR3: TGTGCCTGGAGGAAGGGACAGGGACCCTACAATGAGCAGTTCTTC. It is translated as CAWRKGQGPYNEQFF. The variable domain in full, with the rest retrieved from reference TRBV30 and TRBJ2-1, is SQTIHQWPATLVQPVGSPLSLECTVEGTSNPNLYWYRQAAGRGLQLLFYSVGIGQISSEVPQNLSASRPQDRQFILSSKKLLLSDSGFYLCAWRKGQGPYNEQFFGPGTRLTVL.

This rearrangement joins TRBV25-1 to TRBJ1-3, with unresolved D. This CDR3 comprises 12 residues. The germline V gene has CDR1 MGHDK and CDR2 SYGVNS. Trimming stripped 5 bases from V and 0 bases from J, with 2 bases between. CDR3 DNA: TGTGCCAGCAGTCACTCTGGAAACACCATATATTTT. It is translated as CASSHSGNTIYF.

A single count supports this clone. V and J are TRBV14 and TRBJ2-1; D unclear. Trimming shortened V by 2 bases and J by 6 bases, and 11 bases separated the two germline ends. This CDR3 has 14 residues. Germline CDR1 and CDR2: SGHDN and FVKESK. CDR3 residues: CASSQILASNEQFF. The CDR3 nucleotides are TGTGCCAGCAGCCAAATCCTCGCCTCCAATGAGCAGTTCTTC.

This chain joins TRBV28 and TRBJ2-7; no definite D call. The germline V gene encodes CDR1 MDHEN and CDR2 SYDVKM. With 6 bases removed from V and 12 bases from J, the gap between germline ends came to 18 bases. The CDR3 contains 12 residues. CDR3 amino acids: CASSHELEVPYF. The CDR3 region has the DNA TGTGCCAGCAGCCACGAACTGGAAGTGCCGTACTTC.

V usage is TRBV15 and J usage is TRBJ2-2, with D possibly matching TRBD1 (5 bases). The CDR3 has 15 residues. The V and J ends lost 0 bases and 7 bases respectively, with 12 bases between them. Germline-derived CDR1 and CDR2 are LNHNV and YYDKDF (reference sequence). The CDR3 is CATSRDRGFGGELFF. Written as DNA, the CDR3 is TGTGCCACCAGCAGAGATAGGGGTTTTGGCGGGGAGCTGTTTTTT. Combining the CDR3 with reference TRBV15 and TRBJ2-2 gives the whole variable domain DAMVIQNPRYQVTQFGKPVTLSCSQTLNHNVMYWYQQKSSQAPKLLFHYYDKDFNNEADTPDNFQSRRPNTSFCFLDIRSPGLGDTAMYLCATSRDRGFGGELFFGEGSRLTVL.

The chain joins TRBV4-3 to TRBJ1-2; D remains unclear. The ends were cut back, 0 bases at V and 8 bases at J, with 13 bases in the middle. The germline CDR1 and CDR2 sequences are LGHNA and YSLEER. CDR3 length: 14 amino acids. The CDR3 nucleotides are TGCGCCAGCAGCCAAGATTTGGCGGTGGCGGGCTACACCTTC. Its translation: CASSQDLAVAGYTF.

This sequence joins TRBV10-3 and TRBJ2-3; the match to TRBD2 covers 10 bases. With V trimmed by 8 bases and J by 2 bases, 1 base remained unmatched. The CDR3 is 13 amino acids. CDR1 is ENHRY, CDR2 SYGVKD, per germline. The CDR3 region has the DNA TGTGCCATCGGGACTAGCGACACAGATACGCAGTATTTT. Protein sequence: CAIGTSDTDTQYF.

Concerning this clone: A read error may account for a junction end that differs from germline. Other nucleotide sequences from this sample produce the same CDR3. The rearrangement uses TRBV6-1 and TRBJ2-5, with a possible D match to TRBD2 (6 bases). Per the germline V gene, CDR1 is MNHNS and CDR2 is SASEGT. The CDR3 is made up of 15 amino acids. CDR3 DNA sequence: TGTGCCAGTAGTGAAGCTTTGGGACTGTGGGGGACCCAGTACTTC. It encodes CASSEALGLWGTQYF.

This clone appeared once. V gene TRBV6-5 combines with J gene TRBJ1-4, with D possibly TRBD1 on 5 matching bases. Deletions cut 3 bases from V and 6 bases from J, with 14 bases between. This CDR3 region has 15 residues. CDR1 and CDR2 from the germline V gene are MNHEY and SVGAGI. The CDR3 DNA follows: TGTGCCAGCAGTTATAGGGCGGGACGGCATGAAAAACTGTTTTTT. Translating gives CASSYRAGRHEKLFF.